This TCR beta chain was recorded in a study of regulatory T cells in long-lasting Graves disease. This clonotype was detected many times. CDR3-region Arm-PCR and iRepertoire HTBI primers produced the TCR beta libraries. In TCRdb, the multiplex PCR reads were re-called with MiXCR into one record per CDR3 protein. The data show about 620,000 distinct CDR3 sequences, 16% seen once. Time point here: newly diagnosed GD, antithyroid drugs for less than 3 months. TCR sequences were obtained from RNA taken from PBMCs. V gave up 6 bases and J gave up 3 bases; unmatched junction bases: 11. The CDR3 runs 15 residues. Germline assignment: CDR1 SGHTA and CDR2 FQGNSA. These data also formed part of another study, on T cells in Graves' hyperthyroidism and ophthalmopathy.

The sequence derives from a woman aged 30 to 39 with Graves disease. This specimen consisted of peripheral blood mononuclear cells (PBMCs), obtained at new diagnosis, from a patient treated with antithyroid drugs. The V gene is TRBV7-2, the J gene TRBJ2-7, with 7 bases identical to TRBD2. This CDR3 reads CASSPSAAGDYEQYF. The CDR3 DNA follows: TGTGCCAGCAGTCCCTCGGCTGCGGGGGACTACGAGCAGTACTTC.